These T cell receptor beta chains were read from a single sample in a study of CD8 T cells in ankylosing spondylitis. TCRdb re-called the 5' RACE reads through MiXCR, storing one row per CDR3 protein. The top ten clones hold around 20% of a sample with under 950,000 distinct CDR3 sequences, roughly 19% of them seen once. Sequencing was carried out using blood, either unsorted or a sorted T cell fraction (not recorded which). These receptors originate from a male donor with ankylosing spondylitis. Both conserved end residues are trimmed from each CDR3.

v_gene	CDR3aa
TRBV30	AWSGQGSSYNEQF
TRBV7-2	AAGRGGAGELF
TRBV7-2	ASSLESANEQF
TRBV20-1	SARKGIGANVLT
TRBV7-8	ASSLGSRGLGTEAF
TRBV7-8	ASSLNRDYEQY
TRBV12-3/TRBV12-4	ASRNEGSNQPQH
TRBV28	ASTAVGRGEQY
TRBV19	ASSRQGQNYEQY
TRBV4-3	ASSQDLAGAADEQY
TRBV20-1	SARGQGVIQPQH
TRBV7-9	ASSPLGGTQNEQF
TRBV20-1	SARPHEGGETQY
TRBV10-3	AISPGQGNYEQY
TRBV12-3/TRBV12-4	ASSLTGTPTYEQY
TRBV13	ASSFTGTGGYNSPLH
TRBV7-6	ASSLRAGQNTEAF
TRBV29-1	SVINRSPGIDEQY
TRBV5-5	ASSLDWGGGTDTQY
TRBV6-1	ASSEEAAGNTIY
TRBV20-1	SARSDRGSYEQY
TRBV20-1	SARDLTGSYGYT
TRBV7-9	ASSAPGTFRDEQF
TRBV7-2	ASSIGQGHEQY
TRBV3-1	ASSQGRDRGPHEQY
TRBV6-1	ASSPGGWGTDTQY
TRBV6-5	ASSYGGSWDTEAF
TRBV19	ASRLAGASYNEQF
TRBV6-5	ASSYSAQQGDYEQY
TRBV7-2	ASSLALQGGKLF
TRBV7-9	ASSQGLAGGETDTQY
TRBV7-2	ASSLGTSGISYEQY
TRBV7-9	ASRAGGRTDTQY
TRBV29-1	SVKTGVSNQPQH
TRBV29-1	SVESYRAKSGYT
TRBV4-2	ASSQEPNPDTQY
TRBV7-2	ASSSGGWQETQY
TRBV14	ASSRKGSSPLH
TRBV6-2/TRBV6-3	ASSRPTVRTEAF
TRBV4-1	ASSYRAGTGNTGELF
TRBV15	ATSIWGQPQH
TRBV4-1	ASAGQGFNEQF
TRBV20-1	SARVGGSYEQY
TRBV2	ASRNRASNYGYT
TRBV12-3/TRBV12-4	ASSALTSAGAGYNEQF
TRBV4-3	ASSHTTRGGNNEQF
TRBV29-1	SGSGTAQSDTQY
TRBV27	ATARGGSSYNEQF
TRBV28	ASSLAGTMIEQY
TRBV10-3	AISGKDGDTQY
TRBV7-9	ASSLVGLAAAEQF
TRBV7-9	ASSLSGDSSYEQY
TRBV5-1	ASSQREGGEQF